Given below is one T cell receptor (beta chain) in context. Its target is unknown. TCRdb passed the 5' RACE reads through MiXCR, listing each CDR3 protein once. The sample holds over 150,000 distinct CDR3 sequences, 9.5% to 15% seen once. The source of the sample is a study of CD8 T cells in ankylosing spondylitis. Study outcomes and limitations: Reported data indicate significant enrichment of disease-linked clones within matched ankylosing spondylitis synovial fluid. Certain motif variants had earlier been reported in reactive arthritis synovial fluid and blood. Disease-linked clones displayed a CD8+ phenotype and appeared relatively rarely in peripheral blood. One TCR beta motif, made up of eight highly homologous variants, appeared characteristic of ankylosing spondylitis blood.

The CDR3 extends over 15 amino acids. V lost 3 bases to trimming and J lost 10 bases, with 19 bases between them. CDR1 and CDR2 (germline): SGHVS, FQNEAQ. The receptor was derived from a male donor with ankylosing spondylitis or in good health (not recorded which). Sequenced sample: blood, either unsorted or a sorted T cell fraction (not recorded which). The V and J genes are TRBV7-8 and TRBJ2-1, with a weak D call TRBD2 (5 bases). The CDR3 DNA sequence: TGTGCCAGCAGCTTGGACTCCCCTGTTGGGCGGGAGCAGTTCTTC. Translating it yields CASSLDSPVGREQFF.